This TCR beta chain was sequenced during a study of cytomegalovirus exposure and HLA in healthy donors. In its sample, this clone was seen once. Its target is unknown. Per the germline V gene, CDR1 is MGHRA and CDR2 is YSYEKL. With 2 bases clipped from V and 7 bases from J, the junction kept 6 bases outside the gene matches. The CDR3 is 15 residues long. A multiplex PCR was run with 60 Vbeta primers and 13 Jbeta primers. Measured with immunoSEQ multiplex PCR; TCRdb has only the in-frame clones, and not every one. This table has roughly 110,000 clones, around 75% appearing once. Points from the study as a whole: Presence/absence analyses supposed approximately even sequencing depth among donors.

The sequenced sample consisted of PBMCs. The V and J genes are TRBV4-1 and TRBJ1-3; 9 nucleotides line up with TRBD1. This sequence originates from a middle-aged man in good health and CMV-seronegative. CDR3 sequence reads: CASSQPGQGNNTIYF. The DNA for the CDR3 is TGCGCCAGCAGCCAACCCGGACAGGGGAATAACACCATATATTTT.